A single T cell receptor (beta chain) is shown here with its context. This sample stems from a study of T cell changes during pregnancy in multiple sclerosis. Germline-derived CDR1 and CDR2 are SEHNR and FQNEAQ (reference sequence). Trimming removed 3 bases from V and 5 bases from J, with 13 bases in between. The CDR3 covers 14 residues. The assay was immunoSEQ multiplex PCR, and TCRdb's table has in-frame clones only and misses some. The data contain approximately 130,000 clones, roughly 97% of them singletons. The origin of this receptor is a female donor with multiple sclerosis, enrolled in a pregnancy study. The starting material was peripheral blood, obtained after pregnancy. V gene TRBV7-9 combines with J gene TRBJ1-1, with a weak D call TRBD1 (6 bases). The CDR3 loop is CASSLWGRGTEAFF. In DNA, the CDR3 is TGTGCCAGCAGCTTGTGGGGGCGTGGGACTGAAGCTTTCTTT.